The present TCR beta chain was sequenced within a study of T cell changes during pregnancy in multiple sclerosis. Only in-frame clones appear in the TCRdb table, and some are missing; sequencing was by immunoSEQ multiplex PCR. The sample yields around 80,000 clones, 92% seen once. The ends were cut back, 2 bases at V and 1 base at J, with 9 bases in the middle. The V gene's germline CDR1 is LNHDA and CDR2 SQIVND (reference sequence). CDR3 length: 15 amino acids. This specimen was peripheral blood, taken before pregnancy. This receptor was taken from a female donor with multiple sclerosis, enrolled in a pregnancy study. The rearrangement joins TRBV19 to TRBJ2-1; perhaps TRBD2 as D (6 bases). Here the CDR3 DNA reads TGTGCCAGTAGTATACGGGAGATTTCCTACAATGAGCAGTTCTTC. It yields the protein CASSIREISYNEQFF. Combining the CDR3 with reference TRBV19 and TRBJ2-1 gives the whole variable domain DGGITQSPKYLFRKEGQNVTLSCEQNLNHDAMYWYRQDPGQGLRLIYYSQIVNDFQKGDIAEGYSVSREKKESFPLTVTSAQKNPTAFYLCASSIREISYNEQFFGPGTRLTVL.